The 29 T cell receptor beta chains below were found in one sample sequenced in a study of blood T cell repertoires in COVID-19. Profiling relied on immunoSEQ multiplex PCR, and the TCRdb table lists in-frame clones only, not all of them. The sample carries roughly 260,000 clones, about 87% recorded once. Material for sequencing was peripheral blood. These receptors were taken from a man in his 60s who had recovered from COVID-19.

The chain joins TRBV12-3 or TRBV12-4 to TRBJ1-1; tentatively, D is TRBD1 (6 bases). Between the trimmed V and J ends, which lost 5 bases and 5 bases, there was a span of 9 bases. The CDR3 has 12 amino acids. As DNA, the CDR3 is TGTGCCAGCAGTCCCCAGGGGACTGAAGCTTTCTTT. Encoded protein: CASSPQGTEAFF.

This clone turned up a few times. A read error may account for a junction end that differs from germline. CDR3 nucleotides: TGTGCTAGCAGCTTAGCGCTGACTAGCCGTCAAGAGACCCAGTACTTC. Translating it yields CASSLALTSRQETQYF. The chain couples TRBV7-7 to TRBJ2-5; 7 bases are a match to TRBD2. Per the germline V gene, CDR1 is SSHAT and CDR2 is FNYEAQ (reference sequence). The length of the CDR3 is 16 residues.

V and J are TRBV4-1 and TRBJ1-5, with TRBD1 matching over 7 bases. From germline, CDR1 is MGHRA and CDR2 YSYEKL. Trimming took 5 bases from V and 1 from J; bases not matched to a gene: 5. There are 15 residues in the CDR3. This chain's CDR3 is CASSDDRVSNQPQHF. The CDR3 coding sequence is TGCGCCAGCAGCGATGACAGGGTGAGCAATCAGCCCCAGCATTTT.

J is TRBJ2-1 and V is TRBV7-8; 12 bases align to TRBD2. CDR1 is SGHVS, CDR2 FQNEAQ, per germline. After removal of 10 bases from V and 7 bases from J, the junction contained 5 bases not matched to a gene. The CDR3 is made up of 13 amino acids. Written as DNA, the CDR3 is TGTGCCACCAGGACTAGCGGGGTTAATGAGCAGTTCTTC. It encodes CATRTSGVNEQFF.

This chain joins TRBV2 and TRBJ1-2; weak D call: TRBD1 (6 bases). V was clipped by 3 bases and J by 1 base, with 9 bases between them. The CDR3 loop spans 14 amino acids. CDR1 and CDR2 from the germline V gene are SNHLY and FYNNEI. CDR3 nucleotides: TGTGCCAGCAGTGATGGCAGGGGTAACTATGGCTACACCTTC. The encoded protein is CASSDGRGNYGYTF.

The V gene is TRBV9, the J gene TRBJ2-1, with 8 nucleotides matching TRBD2. Trimming at V came to 3 bases and at J to 10 bases, leaving 15 bases not matched to a gene. CDR1 SGDLS and CDR2 YYNGEE come from the germline V gene. There are 16 residues in the CDR3. The CDR3: CASSAERTSPGREQFF. Here the CDR3 DNA reads TGTGCCAGCAGCGCAGAGCGGACTAGCCCCGGCCGGGAGCAGTTCTTC.

The V and J genes are TRBV6-4 and TRBJ2-5; 7 bases line up with TRBD2. Per the germline V gene, CDR1 is MRHNA and CDR2 is SNTAGT. V lost 6 bases to trimming and J lost 3 bases; unmatched junction nucleotides: 7. The CDR3 is made up of 14 amino acids. This chain's CDR3 is CASSARAGEETQYF. The CDR3 bases are TGTGCCAGCAGCGCTCGGGCGGGGGAAGAGACCCAGTACTTC.

This clone was found a few times. V usage is TRBV19 and J usage is TRBJ1-2; 8 bases agree with TRBD1. The CDR3 sequence is 16 residues long. The V gene's germline CDR1 is LNHDA and CDR2 SQIVND (reference sequence). The ends lost 4 bases at V and 7 bases at J; junction bases unmatched: 14. The CDR3 nucleotides are TGTGCCAGTAGTACCTCCCTACTCCAGGGGGCCGGTGGCTACACCTTC. This codes for CASSTSLLQGAGGYTF. The full variable domain, completed using reference TRBV19 and TRBJ1-2, is DGGITQSPKYLFRKEGQNVTLSCEQNLNHDAMYWYRQDPGQGLRLIYYSQIVNDFQKGDIAEGYSVSREKKESFPLTVTSAQKNPTAFYLCASSTSLLQGAGGYTFGSGTRLTVV.

The V gene is TRBV2, the J gene TRBJ2-1; D is perhaps TRBD2 (6 bases). The V end lost 10 bases, the J end lost 1 base, and 14 bases lay between the germline ends. The CDR3 length is 14 residues. Germline assignment: CDR1 SNHLY and CDR2 FYNNEI. The CDR3 spells CATLPGGSYNEQFF. DNA for the CDR3: TGTGCCACCCTGCCCGGGGGATCCTACAATGAGCAGTTCTTC. Complete variable domain (other parts from reference TRBV2 and TRBJ2-1): EPEVTQTPSHQVTQMGQEVILRCVPISNHLYFYWYRQILGQKVEFLVSFYNNEISEKSEIFDDQFSVERPDGSNFTLKIRSTKLEDSAMYFCATLPGGSYNEQFFGPGTRLTVL.

The chain links TRBV7-3 to TRBJ1-2; D gene uncertain. The V gene's germline CDR1 is SGHTA and CDR2 FQGTGA. The CDR3 has 13 residues. V shed 7 bases and J shed 4 bases, with 13 bases lying between them. The CDR3 loop reads CASTPQPTYGYTF. The CDR3 nucleotides read TGTGCCAGCACTCCACAGCCAACCTATGGCTACACCTTC.

This rearrangement joins TRBV5-4 to TRBJ2-5, with 9 nucleotides matching TRBD2. The CDR3 contains 14 residues. Trimming at V came to 4 bases and at J to 5 bases, leaving 6 bases not matched to a gene. CDR1 and CDR2 from the germline V gene are SGHNT and YYREEE (reference sequence). CDR3 bases: TGTGCCAGCAGCGCGGGGGGGCCCTCGGAGACCCAGTACTTC. Amino acids: CASSAGGPSETQYF.

The rearrangement uses TRBV20-1 and TRBJ1-2; D perhaps matches TRBD1 (5 bases). This CDR3 is 14 amino acids long. Trimming left V 3 bases short and J 2 bases short, with 13 bases between. Germline assignment: CDR1 DFQATT and CDR2 SNEGSKA (reference sequence). CDR3 amino acids: CSASAQGTNYGYTF. CDR3 sequence (DNA): TGCAGTGCTAGTGCTCAGGGCACCAACTATGGCTACACCTTC.

This chain links TRBV6-2 or TRBV6-3 with TRBJ1-1, with D possibly being TRBD1 (5 bases). The CDR3 has 14 amino acids. Trimming removed 0 bases from V and 11 bases from J, with 16 bases in between. CDR1 is MNHEY and CDR2 is SVGEGT in the germline V gene. CDR3 sequence (DNA): TGTGCCAGCAGTTACTCGATGCAGGGCCTGAACGCTTTCTTT. This gives the protein CASSYSMQGLNAFF.

The V gene is TRBV2, the J gene TRBJ1-1, with D hard to call. Per germline, CDR1 SNHLY and CDR2 FYNNEI. Deletions cut 4 bases from V and 1 base from J, with 7 bases between. There are 13 residues in the CDR3. Here the CDR3 DNA reads TGTGCCAGCAGTGTGGAGGGGAACACTGAAGCTTTCTTT. Protein product: CASSVEGNTEAFF.

The rearrangement uses TRBV5-8 and TRBJ2-3; possibly TRBD2 for D (5 bases). This CDR3 has 14 residues. Germline-derived CDR1 and CDR2 are SGHTS and YDEGEE. The ends were cut back, 4 bases at V and 1 base at J, with 10 bases in the middle. CDR3 sequence (DNA): TGTGCCAGCAGCCTCGGGGTAGGCACAGATACGCAGTATTTT. Its protein is CASSLGVGTDTQYF.

This chain links TRBV5-5 with TRBJ1-1, with D uncertain. Trimming stripped 1 base from V and 0 bases from J, with 7 bases between. Germline V gene data show CDR1 as SGHKS and CDR2 as YYEKEE (reference sequence). The CDR3 spans 14 residues. The CDR3 here is CASSLNPMNTEAFF. In nucleotides, the CDR3 is TGTGCCAGCAGCTTGAATCCTATGAACACTGAAGCTTTCTTT.

The rearrangement joins TRBV18 to TRBJ2-5, with D maybe TRBD1 (5 bases). The CDR3 covers 18 residues. CDR1 is KGHSH, CDR2 LQKENI, per germline. V lost 0 bases and J lost 3, with 20 bases in between. CDR3 sequence: CASSPPTWGPYGEETQYF. Here the CDR3 DNA reads TGTGCCAGCTCACCACCGACTTGGGGCCCATACGGCGAAGAGACCCAGTACTTC.

This chain uses TRBV27 with TRBJ1-6, with D unresolved. V was cut by 7 bases and J by 0 bases, with 10 bases left in between. Germline V CDR1 and CDR2: MNHEY, SMNVEV (reference sequence). The CDR3 consists of 15 residues. The CDR3 region has the DNA TGTGCCAGCACAGGTGTCAGCTCCTATAATTCACCCCTCCACTTT. Translating it yields CASTGVSSYNSPLHF.

The chain uses TRBV11-3 and TRBJ1-3; 8 bases line up with TRBD1. Unmatched junction bases numbered 6, after V lost 5 bases and J lost 0 bases. There are 16 residues in the CDR3. Germline loops: CDR1 SGHNT, CDR2 YENEEA. CDR3 DNA sequence: TGTGCCAGCAGCAATGGACAGGGAGACTCTGGAAACACCATATATTTT. It is translated as CASSNGQGDSGNTIYF.

V usage is TRBV19 and J usage is TRBJ1-5, with 9 bases aligning to TRBD1. The CDR3 runs 15 residues. Germline CDR1 is LNHDA and CDR2 is SQIVND (reference sequence). Trimming cost V 0 bases and J 7 bases; bases outside gene matches: 4. This chain's CDR3 is CASSIDRQGGQPQHF. The CDR3 bases are TGTGCCAGTAGTATAGATCGACAGGGGGGACAGCCCCAGCATTTT.

This chain links TRBV7-3 with TRBJ2-2; D is perhaps TRBD2 (6 bases). Germline V gene sequence: CDR1 SGHTA, CDR2 FQGTGA. The CDR3 length is 15 residues. Trimming stripped 5 bases from V and 1 base from J, with 11 bases between. The DNA of the CDR3 is TGTGCCAGCAGCCCCCCCGGGGGGAACACCGGGGAGCTGTTTTTT. Protein: CASSPPGGNTGELFF.

The rearrangement uses TRBV24-1 and TRBJ1-3; 8 positions match TRBD1. V was clipped by 2 bases and J by 0 bases; unmatched bases: 5. This CDR3 comprises 17 residues. Germline V gives CDR1 KGHDR, CDR2 SFDVKD. For the CDR3, the DNA is TGTGCCACCAGTGATTCGGGACAGGAAAACTCTGGAAACACCATATATTTT. Its translation: CATSDSGQENSGNTIYF.

This rearrangement joins TRBV15 to TRBJ2-3; the D is unclear. Germline CDR1 LNHNV, CDR2 YYDKDF (reference sequence). This CDR3 comprises 14 residues. The ends were cut back, 0 bases at V and 9 bases at J, with 13 bases in the middle. This chain's CDR3 is CATSREGEKETQYF. CDR3 coding DNA: TGTGCCACCAGCAGAGAAGGAGAGAAGGAGACGCAGTATTTT.

In its sample, this clone was seen a few times. The junction differs from germline at one of its ends, possibly a read error. The chain links TRBV7-9 to TRBJ1-3; D gene uncertain. Per germline, CDR1 SEHNR and CDR2 FQNEAQ (reference sequence). CDR3 length: 12 amino acids. The DNA for the CDR3 is TGTGCCAGCAGCTTAGATATCTCAAAGGAGAATTTT. This gives the protein CASSLDISKENF.

CDR3 residues: CASSDGTANQPQHF. The CDR3 nucleotides read TGTGCCAGCAGTGACGGGACAGCCAATCAGCCCCAGCATTTT. The chain employs TRBV6-1 and TRBJ1-5; 7 nucleotides match TRBD1. The V gene's germline CDR1 is MNHNS and CDR2 SASEGT. V was clipped by 3 bases and J by 3 bases; unmatched bases: 2. This CDR3 has 14 residues.

The chain recombines TRBV27 with TRBJ2-7; tentatively, D is TRBD2 (5 bases). The CDR3 has 16 amino acids. Germline assignment: CDR1 MNHEY and CDR2 SMNVEV (reference sequence). The V end lost 2 bases, the J end lost 2 bases, and 16 bases lay between the germline ends. CDR3 loop: CASSLGPWRNPYEQYF. CDR3 sequence (DNA): TGTGCCAGCAGTTTAGGCCCCTGGAGGAACCCCTACGAGCAGTACTTC.

V is TRBV7-2 and J is TRBJ2-3; D is possibly TRBD2 (6 bases). Germline CDR1 reads SGHTA; CDR2 reads FQGNSA. Trimming took off 5 bases at V and 1 base at J, with 10 bases between the two ends. The CDR3 length is 14 residues. CDR3: CASSRERRTDTQYF. CDR3 nucleotides: TGTGCCAGCAGCCGGGAGAGGCGCACAGATACGCAGTATTTT.

The V call is TRBV18, the J call TRBJ2-5; 7 bases line up with TRBD1. There are 14 residues in the CDR3. Germline trimming cut 5 bases from V and 14 bases from J; bases unmatched to any gene: 17. Germline V gene data show CDR1 as KGHSH and CDR2 as LQKENI. CDR3 protein: CASSADSTGLLPYF. Here the CDR3 DNA reads TGTGCCAGCTCAGCAGACTCGACAGGGTTACTCCCTTACTTC.

Regarding this clone: This same CDR3 is encoded by further DNA sequences in the sample. The rearrangement uses TRBV6-2 or TRBV6-3 and TRBJ2-7; possibly TRBD2 for D (6 bases). Germline CDR1 and CDR2: MNHEY and SVGEGT. Deletions cut 0 bases from V and 2 bases from J, with 8 bases between. This CDR3 has 14 residues. The CDR3 loop is CASSYSGGTYEQYF. Here the CDR3 DNA reads TGTGCCAGCAGTTACTCGGGGGGAACCTACGAGCAGTACTTC.